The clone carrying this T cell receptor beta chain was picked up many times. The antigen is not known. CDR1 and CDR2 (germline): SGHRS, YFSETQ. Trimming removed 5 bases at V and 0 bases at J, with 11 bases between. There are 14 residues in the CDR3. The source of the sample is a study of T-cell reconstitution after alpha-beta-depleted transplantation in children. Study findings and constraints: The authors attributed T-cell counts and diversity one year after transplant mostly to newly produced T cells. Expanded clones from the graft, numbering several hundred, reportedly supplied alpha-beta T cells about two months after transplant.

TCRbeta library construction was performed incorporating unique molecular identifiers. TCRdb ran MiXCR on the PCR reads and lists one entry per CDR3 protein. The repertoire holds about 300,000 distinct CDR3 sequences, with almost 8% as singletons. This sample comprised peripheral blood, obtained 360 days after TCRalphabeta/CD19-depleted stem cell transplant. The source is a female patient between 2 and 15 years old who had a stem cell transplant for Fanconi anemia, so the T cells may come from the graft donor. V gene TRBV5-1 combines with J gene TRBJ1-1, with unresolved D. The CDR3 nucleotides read TGCGCCAGCAGACGAAACAGTATGAACACTGAAGCTTTCTTT. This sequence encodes CASRRNSMNTEAFF.